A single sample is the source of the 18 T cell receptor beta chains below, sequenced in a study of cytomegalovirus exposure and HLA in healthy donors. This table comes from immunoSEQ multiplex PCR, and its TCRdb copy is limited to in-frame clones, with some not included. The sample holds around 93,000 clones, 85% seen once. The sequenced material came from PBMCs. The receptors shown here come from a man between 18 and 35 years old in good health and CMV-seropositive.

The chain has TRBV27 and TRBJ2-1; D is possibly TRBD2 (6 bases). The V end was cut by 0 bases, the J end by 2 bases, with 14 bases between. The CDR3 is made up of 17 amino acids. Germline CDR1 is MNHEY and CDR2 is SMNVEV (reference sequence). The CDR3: CASSLSKAGLTYNEQFF. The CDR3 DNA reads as TGTGCCAGCAGTTTATCGAAGGCGGGATTAACCTACAATGAGCAGTTCTTC.

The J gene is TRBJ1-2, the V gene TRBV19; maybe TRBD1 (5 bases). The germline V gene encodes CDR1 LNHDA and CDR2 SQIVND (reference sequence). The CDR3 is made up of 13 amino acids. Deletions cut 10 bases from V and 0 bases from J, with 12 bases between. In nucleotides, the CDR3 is TGTGCCACCCGGGTAGGGGCTAACTATGGCTACACCTTC. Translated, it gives CATRVGANYGYTF.

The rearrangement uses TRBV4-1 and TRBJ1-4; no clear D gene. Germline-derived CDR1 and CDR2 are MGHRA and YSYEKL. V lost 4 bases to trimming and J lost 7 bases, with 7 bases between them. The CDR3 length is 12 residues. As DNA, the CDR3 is TGCGCCAGCAGCCCCCTTAGTGAAAAACTGTTTTTT. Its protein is CASSPLSEKLFF.

This chain's CDR3 is CAISDTGGQPQHF. CDR3 DNA sequence: TGTGCCATCAGTGATACGGGGGGTCAGCCCCAGCATTTT. This chain connects TRBV10-3 to TRBJ1-5, with a weak D call TRBD1 (5 bases). The CDR3 is 13 residues long. The V gene lost 3 bases and the J gene lost 6 bases, with 9 bases spanning the gap. Germline V gene data show CDR1 as ENHRY and CDR2 as SYGVKD.

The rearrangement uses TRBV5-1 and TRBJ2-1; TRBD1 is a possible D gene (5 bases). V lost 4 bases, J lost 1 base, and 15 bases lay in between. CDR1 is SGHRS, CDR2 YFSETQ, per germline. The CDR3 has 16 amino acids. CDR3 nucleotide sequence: TGCGCCAGCAGCCCCGGGCAGGGTGGATCCTACAATGAGCAGTTCTTC. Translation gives CASSPGQGGSYNEQFF. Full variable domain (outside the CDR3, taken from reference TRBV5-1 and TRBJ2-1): KAGVTQTPRYLIKTRGQQVTLSCSPISGHRSVSWYQQTPGQGLQFLFEYFSETQRNKGNFPGRFSGRQFSNSRSEMNVSTLELGDSALYLCASSPGQGGSYNEQFFGPGTRLTVL.

CDR3 sequence reads: CAISESSGAGTQYF. Here the CDR3 DNA reads TGTGCCATCAGTGAGTCGTCAGGTGCGGGTACGCAGTATTTT. The chain is built from TRBV10-3 and TRBJ2-3, with a tentative D call TRBD2 (5 bases). Trimming removed 0 bases at V and 8 bases at J, with 12 bases between. Germline values: CDR1 ENHRY, CDR2 SYGVKD. This CDR3 is 14 amino acids long.

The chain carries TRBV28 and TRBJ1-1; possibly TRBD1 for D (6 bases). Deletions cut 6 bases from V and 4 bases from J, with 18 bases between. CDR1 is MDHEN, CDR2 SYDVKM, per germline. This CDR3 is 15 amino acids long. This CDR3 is CASSTPNREPTEAFF. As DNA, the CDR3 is TGTGCCAGCAGCACTCCAAACAGGGAGCCCACTGAAGCTTTCTTT.

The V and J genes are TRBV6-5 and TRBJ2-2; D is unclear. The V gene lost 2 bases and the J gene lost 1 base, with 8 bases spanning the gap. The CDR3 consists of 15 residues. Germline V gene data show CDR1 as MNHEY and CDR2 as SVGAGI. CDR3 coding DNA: TGTGCCAGCAGTTACGGCATGGTGAACACCGGGGAGCTGTTTTTT. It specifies CASSYGMVNTGELFF.

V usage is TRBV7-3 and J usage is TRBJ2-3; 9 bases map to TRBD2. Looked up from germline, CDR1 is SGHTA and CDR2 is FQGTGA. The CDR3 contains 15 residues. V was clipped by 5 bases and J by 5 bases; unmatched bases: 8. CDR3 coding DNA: TGTGCCAGCAGCATAGTAGCGGGAGAGGGAGATACGCAGTATTTT. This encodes CASSIVAGEGDTQYF.

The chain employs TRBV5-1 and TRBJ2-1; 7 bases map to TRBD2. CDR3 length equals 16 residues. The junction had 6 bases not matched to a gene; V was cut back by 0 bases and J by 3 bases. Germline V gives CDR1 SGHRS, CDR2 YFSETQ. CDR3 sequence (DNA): TGCGCCAGCAGCTTGGTGGCTAGCGGAATCTACAATGAGCAGTTCTTC. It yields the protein CASSLVASGIYNEQFF.

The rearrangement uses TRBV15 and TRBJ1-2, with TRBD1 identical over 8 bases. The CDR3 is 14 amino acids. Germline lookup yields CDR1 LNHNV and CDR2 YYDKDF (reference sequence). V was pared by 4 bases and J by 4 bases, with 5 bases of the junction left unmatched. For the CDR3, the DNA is TGTGCCACCAGCACCGGACAGGGTAGCTATGGCTACACCTTC. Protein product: CATSTGQGSYGYTF.

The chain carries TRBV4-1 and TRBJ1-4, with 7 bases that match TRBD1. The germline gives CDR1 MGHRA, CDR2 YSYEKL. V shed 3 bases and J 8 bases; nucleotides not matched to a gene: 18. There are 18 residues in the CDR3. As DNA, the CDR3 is TGCGCCAGCAGCCATCCCCCTATTATGTCCAGGGGGGAGGAAAAACTGTTTTTT. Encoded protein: CASSHPPIMSRGEEKLFF.

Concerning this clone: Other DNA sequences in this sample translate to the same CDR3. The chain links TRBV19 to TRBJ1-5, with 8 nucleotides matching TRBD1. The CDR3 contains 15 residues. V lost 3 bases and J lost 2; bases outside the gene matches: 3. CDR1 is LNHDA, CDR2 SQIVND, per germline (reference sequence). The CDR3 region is CASSIGQGGNQPQHF. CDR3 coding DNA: TGTGCCAGTAGTATCGGACAGGGAGGCAATCAGCCCCAGCATTTT.

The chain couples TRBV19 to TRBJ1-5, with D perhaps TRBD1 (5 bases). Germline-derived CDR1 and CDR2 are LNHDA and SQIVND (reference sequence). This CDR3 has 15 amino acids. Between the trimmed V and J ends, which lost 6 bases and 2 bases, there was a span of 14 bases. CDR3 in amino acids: CASSPGRGGNQPQHF. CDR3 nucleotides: TGTGCCAGTAGCCCCGGGAGGGGTGGCAATCAGCCCCAGCATTTT. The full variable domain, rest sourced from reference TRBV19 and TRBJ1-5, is DGGITQSPKYLFRKEGQNVTLSCEQNLNHDAMYWYRQDPGQGLRLIYYSQIVNDFQKGDIAEGYSVSREKKESFPLTVTSAQKNPTAFYLCASSPGRGGNQPQHFGDGTRLSIL.

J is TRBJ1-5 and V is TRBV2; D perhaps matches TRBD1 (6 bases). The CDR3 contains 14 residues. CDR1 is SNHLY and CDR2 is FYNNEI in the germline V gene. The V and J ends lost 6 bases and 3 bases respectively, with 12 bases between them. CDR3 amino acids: CASRGRGFNQPQHF. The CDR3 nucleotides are TGTGCCAGCAGGGGGAGGGGGTTCAATCAGCCCCAGCATTTT.

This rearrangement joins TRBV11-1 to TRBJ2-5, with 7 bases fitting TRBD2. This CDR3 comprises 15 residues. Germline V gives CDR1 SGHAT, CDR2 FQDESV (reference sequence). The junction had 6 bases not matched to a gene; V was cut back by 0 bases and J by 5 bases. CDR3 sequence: CASSLAGLGGETQYF. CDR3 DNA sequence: TGTGCCAGCAGCTTAGCAGGACTAGGAGGGGAGACCCAGTACTTC.

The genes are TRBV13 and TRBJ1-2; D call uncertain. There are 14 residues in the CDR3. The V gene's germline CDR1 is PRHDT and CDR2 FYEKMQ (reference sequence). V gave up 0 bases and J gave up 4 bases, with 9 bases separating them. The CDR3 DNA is TGTGCCAGCAGCTTAGGCCACAGCTTCTATGGCTACACCTTC. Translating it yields CASSLGHSFYGYTF.

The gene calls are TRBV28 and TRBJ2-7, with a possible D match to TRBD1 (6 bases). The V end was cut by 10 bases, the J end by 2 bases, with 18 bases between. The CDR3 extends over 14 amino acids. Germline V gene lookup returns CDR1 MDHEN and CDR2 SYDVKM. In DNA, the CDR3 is TGTGCCACCGAACCCGGGGACACCGCCTACGAGCAGTACTTC. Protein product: CATEPGDTAYEQYF.